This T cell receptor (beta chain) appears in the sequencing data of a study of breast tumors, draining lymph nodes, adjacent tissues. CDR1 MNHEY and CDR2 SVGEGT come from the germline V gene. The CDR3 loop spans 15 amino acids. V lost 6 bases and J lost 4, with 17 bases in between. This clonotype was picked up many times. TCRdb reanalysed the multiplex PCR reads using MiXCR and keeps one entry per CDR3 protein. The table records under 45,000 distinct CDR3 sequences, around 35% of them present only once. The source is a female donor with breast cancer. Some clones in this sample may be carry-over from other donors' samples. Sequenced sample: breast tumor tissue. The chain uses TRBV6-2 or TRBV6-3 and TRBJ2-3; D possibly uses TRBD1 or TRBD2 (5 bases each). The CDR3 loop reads CASSPRGRGSDTQYF. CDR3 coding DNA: TGTGCCAGCAGCCCACGCGGACGGGGCTCAGATACGCAGTATTTT.